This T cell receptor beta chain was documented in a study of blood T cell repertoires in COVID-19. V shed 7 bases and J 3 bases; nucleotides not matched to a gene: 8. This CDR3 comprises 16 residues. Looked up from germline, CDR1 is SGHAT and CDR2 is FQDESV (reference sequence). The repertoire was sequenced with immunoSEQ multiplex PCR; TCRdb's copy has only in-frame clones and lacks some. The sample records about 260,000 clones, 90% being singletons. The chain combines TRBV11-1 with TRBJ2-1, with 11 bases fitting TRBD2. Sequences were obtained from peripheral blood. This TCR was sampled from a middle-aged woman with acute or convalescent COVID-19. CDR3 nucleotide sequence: TGTGCCAGCACCCCTCTAGCGGGGGGCTTCTACAATGAGCAGTTCTTC. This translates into CASTPLAGGFYNEQFF.